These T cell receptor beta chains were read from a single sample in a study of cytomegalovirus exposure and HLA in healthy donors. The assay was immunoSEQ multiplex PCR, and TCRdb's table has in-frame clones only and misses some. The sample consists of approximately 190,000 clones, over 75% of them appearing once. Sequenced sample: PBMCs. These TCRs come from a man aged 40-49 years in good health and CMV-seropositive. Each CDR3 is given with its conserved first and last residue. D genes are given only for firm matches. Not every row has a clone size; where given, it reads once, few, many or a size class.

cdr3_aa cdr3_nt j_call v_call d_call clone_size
CASSYSQENIQYF TGTGCCAGCAGTTACTCGCAGGAAAACATTCAGTACTTC TRBJ2-4 TRBV6-6 . .
CASSYSITFGGKAFF TGTGCCAGCAGTTACTCGATAACGTTCGGGGGGAAAGCTTTCTTT TRBJ1-1 TRBV6-5 . .
CASSELQGTGELFF TGTGCCAGCAGTGAGTTACAGGGGACCGGGGAGCTGTTTTTT TRBJ2-2 TRBV6-1 TRBD1 few
CASGEAIGSYEQYF TGTGCCAGTGGTGAGGCAATCGGGAGCTACGAGCAGTACTTC TRBJ2-7 TRBV18 . .
CASSLDLSQPQHF TGCGCCAGCAGCTTAGACTTAAGTCAGCCCCAGCATTTT TRBJ1-5 TRBV4-3 . .
CASSLTPRDTDTQYF TGTGCCAGCAGCTTAACACCGCGGGACACAGATACGCAGTATTTT TRBJ2-3 TRBV7-3 . .
CASGFPELTANTEAFF TGTGCCAGCGGTTTCCCTGAATTGACAGCTAACACTGAAGCTTTCTTT TRBJ1-1 TRBV5-8 . .
CAISVAAPYNEQFF TGTGCCATCAGCGTAGCCGCCCCTTACAATGAGCAGTTCTTC TRBJ2-1 TRBV10-3 . .
CASSVGDINYGYTF TGTGCCAGCAGCGTAGGGGACATTAACTATGGCTACACCTTC TRBJ1-2 TRBV9 . .
CATTVKGVADTQYF TGTGCCACCACGGTCAAAGGAGTAGCAGATACGCAGTATTTT TRBJ2-3 TRBV10-3 . .
CASSLGGGYTEAFF TGCGCCAGCAGCTTGGGAGGGGGATACACTGAAGCTTTCTTT TRBJ1-1 TRBV5-1 . once
CASSGQGAYNSPLHF TGTGCCAGCAGCGGACAGGGGGCATATAATTCACCCCTCCACTTT TRBJ1-6 TRBV6-5 TRBD1 .
CSVRVRGGYEQYF TGCAGCGTGAGGGTCCGGGGGGGCTACGAGCAGTACTTC TRBJ2-7 TRBV29-1 TRBD2 .
CASRQGYTDTQYF TGTGCCAGCAGACAGGGTTACACAGATACGCAGTATTTT TRBJ2-3 TRBV6-5 . .
CASSTRSSGNTIYF TGTGCCAGCAGTACCCGGAGCTCTGGAAACACCATATATTTT TRBJ1-3 TRBV6-6 . .
CASTERQTTDTQYF TGTGCCAGCACCGAACGACAGACCACAGATACGCAGTATTTT TRBJ2-3 TRBV6-5 . .
CASSILGQGGTEAFF TGTGCCAGTAGTATTCTGGGACAGGGGGGAACTGAAGCTTTCTTT TRBJ1-1 TRBV19 TRBD1 .
CASSSRMRGGYNEQFF TGTGCCAGCAGTTCCCGCATGCGCGGGGGCTACAATGAGCAGTTCTTC TRBJ2-1 TRBV28 TRBD2 .
CASSYSARRTTDTQYF TGTGCCAGCAGTTACTCGGCTAGAAGAACCACAGATACGCAGTATTTT TRBJ2-3 TRBV6-5 . .
CASRARDSGLDTQYF TGTGCCAGCAGAGCCCGGGACAGTGGTTTGGATACGCAGTATTTT TRBJ2-3 TRBV2 TRBD1 .
CASSVDPGGGYTEAFF TGTGCCAGCAGCGTAGACCCAGGGGGCGGGTACACTGAAGCTTTCTTT TRBJ1-1 TRBV9 TRBD1 few
CASSVFHQGIGEQYF TGTGCCAGCAGCGTATTTCACCAGGGGATAGGCGAGCAGTACTTC TRBJ2-7 TRBV9 . .
CASTPGGATEAFF TGTGCCAGCACCCCCGGCGGGGCGACTGAAGCTTTCTTT TRBJ1-1 TRBV27 . once
CASSQTDTQYF TGTGCCAGCAGCCAGACAGATACGCAGTATTTT TRBJ2-3 TRBV7-9 . .
CASSLSTGGPTEAFF TGTGCCAGTAGCCTGTCAACAGGGGGCCCCACTGAAGCTTTCTTT TRBJ1-1 TRBV19 TRBD1 .
CASSLRWSGGGYNEQFF TGTGCCAGCAGCCTCCGATGGAGCGGGGGGGGCTACAATGAGCAGTTCTTC TRBJ2-1 TRBV7-3 TRBD2 few
CASSSWGGEGANVLTF TGTGCCAGCAGTTCTTGGGGCGGCGAAGGGGCCAACGTCCTGACTTTC TRBJ2-6 TRBV6-5 . .
CASSQVGASYNEQFF TGCGCCAGCAGCCAAGTGGGGGCATCCTACAATGAGCAGTTCTTC TRBJ2-1 TRBV4-1 . .
CASSWGTGRDQPQHF TGTGCCAGCAGCTGGGGGACAGGTCGGGATCAGCCCCAGCATTTT TRBJ1-5 TRBV7-8 TRBD1 .
CSGGTSGGPSSYNERFF TGCAGCGGGGGGACTAGCGGGGGGCCCAGCTCCTACAATGAGCGGTTCTTC TRBJ2-1 TRBV29-1 TRBD2 .
CATSAGTGFPAGGYTF TGTGCCACCAGCGCCGGGACAGGCTTCCCTGCGGGTGGCTACACCTTC TRBJ1-2 TRBV15 TRBD1 .
CASSLAGGTYEQYF TGCGCCAGCAGCTTGGCAGGGGGTACGTACGAGCAGTACTTC TRBJ2-7 TRBV5-1 TRBD1 .
CASSLEAARGAGEQYF TGCGCCAGCAGCTTGGAGGCGGCACGGGGGGCTGGCGAGCAGTACTTC TRBJ2-7 TRBV5-1 . .
CASSYPAGDTQYF TGTGCCAGCAGTTACCCCGCAGGAGATACGCAGTATTTT TRBJ2-3 TRBV5-4 . .
CSSSLGRGITYEQYF TGTTCCAGCAGCTTAGGACGGGGGATTACGTACGAGCAGTACTTC TRBJ2-7 TRBV7-9 . .
CASSSPQGQGAYEQYF TGTGCCAGCAGTTCCCCCCAGGGACAGGGGGCCTACGAGCAGTACTTC TRBJ2-7 TRBV28 TRBD1 .
CASSPDRRTYEQYF TGTGCCAGCAGCCCGGACAGGAGGACCTACGAGCAGTACTTC TRBJ2-7 TRBV7-2 TRBD1 .
CASSIQGTNTGELFF TGTGCCAGTAGTATACAGGGGACGAACACCGGGGAGCTGTTTTTT TRBJ2-2 TRBV19 . .
CASSQLLAGGPGELFF TGTGCCAGCAGCCAACTCCTAGCGGGGGGGCCTGGGGAGCTGTTTTTT TRBJ2-2 TRBV4-2 TRBD2 .
CASSVAGHEQFF TGTGCCAGCAGCGTAGCGGGTCATGAGCAGTTCTTC TRBJ2-1 TRBV9 . .
CASRQSGGDYNEQFF TGTGCCAGCAGACAGAGCGGGGGGGACTACAATGAGCAGTTCTTC TRBJ2-1 TRBV6-5 TRBD2 .
CASSPRTGNSNQPQHF TGTGCCAGCAGTCCGCGGACAGGGAATAGCAATCAGCCCCAGCATTTT TRBJ1-5 TRBV27 TRBD1 .
CASSFAGTVRVYGYTF TGTGCCAGCAGTTTCGCCGGGACAGTAAGGGTCTATGGCTACACCTTC TRBJ1-2 TRBV5-6 TRBD1 few
CASSYFQRTGELFF TGTGCCAGCAGTTACTTCCAGAGGACCGGGGAGCTGTTTTTT TRBJ2-2 TRBV6-5 . .
CARVRDRSYEQYF TGTGCCAGAGTCCGGGACAGGTCCTACGAGCAGTACTTC TRBJ2-7 TRBV5-3 TRBD1 .
CASSEAGVPYEQYF TGTGCCAGCAGTGAGGCAGGGGTCCCCTACGAGCAGTACTTC TRBJ2-7 TRBV6-1 . .
CARFRDRGLIEAKNIQYF TGTGCCAGGTTTCGGGACAGGGGGCTCATTGAGGCCAAAAACATTCAGTACTTC TRBJ2-4 TRBV2 TRBD1 .
CASRGQGSSYEQYF TGTGCCAGCAGAGGACAGGGCAGCTCCTACGAGCAGTACTTC TRBJ2-7 TRBV11-2 TRBD1 .
CASSLSGPGYTDTQYF TGCGCCAGCAGCTTGAGTGGGCCAGGGTATACAGATACGCAGTATTTT TRBJ2-3 TRBV5-1 . once
CASSQRGGRTGELFF TGCGCCAGCAGCCAGCGGGGGGGCCGGACCGGGGAGCTGTTTTTT TRBJ2-2 TRBV4-1 TRBD2 .
CASTPTGVHSYEQYF TGCGCCAGCACCCCGACGGGAGTGCACTCCTACGAGCAGTACTTC TRBJ2-7 TRBV5-1 . once
CASSLGQGLGQPQHF TGTGCCAGCAGCTTGGGACAGGGACTAGGTCAGCCCCAGCATTTT TRBJ1-5 TRBV7-6 TRBD1 .
CASSSSAGADSYEQYF TGTGCCAGCAGCTCCAGTGCGGGGGCCGATTCCTACGAGCAGTACTTC TRBJ2-7 TRBV7-9 . .
CAWSAAGGKAEAFF TGTGCCTGGAGTGCAGCCGGGGGTAAGGCTGAAGCTTTCTTT TRBJ1-1 TRBV30 . once
CAAGDVYGYTF TGTGCCGCGGGGGACGTCTATGGCTACACCTTC TRBJ1-2 TRBV5-4 . .
CASSDSELAGPAGEQFF TGTGCCAGCAGTGACTCGGAATTAGCGGGGCCGGCGGGGGAGCAGTTCTTC TRBJ2-1 TRBV6-4 TRBD2 .
CASSIDSSGGTEAFF TGTGCCAGTAGTATAGATTCGTCAGGGGGCACTGAAGCTTTCTTT TRBJ1-1 TRBV19 TRBD1 .